This entry features one TCR beta chain sequence. What it binds is not known. PCR employed 60 Vbeta and 13 Jbeta primers. Repertoires were generated with immunoSEQ multiplex PCR, while TCRdb's copy carries only in-frame clones and drops some. The repertoire holds more than 90,000 clones, less than 85% seen once, with about 16% in the top ten. These data come from a study of cytomegalovirus exposure and HLA in healthy donors. Germline V gene sequence: CDR1 SGDLS, CDR2 YYNGEE. The CDR3 spans 14 residues. Losses at the gene ends were 3 bases for V and 4 bases for J; bases not matched to a gene: 1. Broader study findings: Later examination showed HLA-associated TCR beta chains had greater clonal expansion than equally common others. It was reported in a later analysis that an Asian-associated ancestry cluster showed fewer N-insertions than the approximately 700-donor mean.

The chain has TRBV9 and TRBJ2-3; 11 positions match TRBD1. Sequencing was carried out using PBMCs. The receptor was isolated from a man over 45 in good health and CMV-seropositive. CDR3 sequence reads: CASSAGQGADTQYF. The CDR3 DNA sequence: TGTGCCAGCAGCGCGGGACAGGGGGCAGATACGCAGTATTTT.